The next 27 T cell receptor beta chains were all read from a single sample in a study of blood T cell repertoires in COVID-19. Method: immunoSEQ multiplex PCR; TCRdb's copy keeps in-frame clones and lacks some. The profile covers under 250,000 clones, with 75% to 85% appearing a single time and approximately 5% taken by the ten largest. The sequencing sample was made of peripheral blood. The source is a woman aged 70-85 years with COVID-19, enrolled during active disease.

The chain recombines TRBV3-1 (or the pseudogene TRBV3-2) with TRBJ1-6; perhaps TRBD1 as D (5 bases). CDR3 length: 16 amino acids. Germline values: CDR1 LGHDT, CDR2 YNNKEL (reference sequence). Trimming left V 2 bases short and J 9 bases short, with 17 bases between. CDR3 sequence (DNA): TGTGCCAGCAGCCAAATAGGTTCGGGGGGTTCTTCACCCCTCCACTTT. Translating gives CASSQIGSGGSSPLHF.

The chain joins TRBV28 to TRBJ1-1; 7 nucleotides agree with TRBD1. This CDR3 comprises 15 residues. Trimming at V came to 5 bases and at J to 7 bases, leaving 13 bases not matched to a gene. Germline loops: CDR1 MDHEN, CDR2 SYDVKM. The CDR3, as DNA: TGTGCCAGCAGTACGCCGGACAGGAGAGCCTTTGAAGCTTTCTTT. As protein: CASSTPDRRAFEAFF.

The rearrangement links TRBV7-9 to TRBJ2-2; tentatively, D is TRBD2 (5 bases). This CDR3 comprises 13 residues. Germline CDR1 reads SEHNR; CDR2 reads FQNEAQ (reference sequence). The V and J ends lost 3 bases and 5 bases respectively, with 7 bases between them. The CDR3, as DNA: TGTGCCAGCAGCTTGCGGGTAACCGGGGAGCTGTTTTTT. This gives the protein CASSLRVTGELFF.

Here the CDR3 DNA reads TGCGCCAGCAGCGTCTCGGGATCCACAGATACGCAGTATTTT. It codes for CASSVSGSTDTQYF. V and J are TRBV5-1 and TRBJ2-3, with a weak D call TRBD2 (5 bases). V dropped 4 bases and J dropped 2 bases, with 11 bases sitting between them. CDR1 and CDR2 (germline): SGHRS, YFSETQ. The CDR3 is 14 amino acids.

The genes are TRBV28 and TRBJ1-2; 9 bases are a match to TRBD1. The J segment lost 7 bases and the V segment lost 1 base, leaving 7 bases of the junction unmatched. The length of the CDR3 is 15 residues. The germline gives CDR1 MDHEN, CDR2 SYDVKM. The chain's CDR3 is CASSLLNRDRAGYTF. The DNA for the CDR3 is TGTGCCAGCAGTTTATTGAACCGGGACAGGGCTGGCTACACCTTC.

The chain employs TRBV6-2 or TRBV6-3 and TRBJ1-6; D is unresolved. Per the germline V gene, CDR1 is MNHEY and CDR2 is SVGEGT. The V gene lost 2 bases and the J gene lost 1 base, with 9 bases spanning the gap. The CDR3 has 16 residues. CDR3 nucleotides: TGTGCCAGCAGTTACAGCGACGGGTCCTATAATTCACCCCTCCACTTT. Translated: CASSYSDGSYNSPLHF.

This sequence joins TRBV6-5 and TRBJ1-3; 9 bases align to TRBD1. This CDR3 spans 16 amino acids. The germline CDR1 and CDR2 sequences are MNHEY and SVGAGI. Trimming at V came to 0 bases and at J to 7 bases, leaving 7 bases not matched to a gene. The CDR3 spells CASSYSWDRVGNTIYF. DNA of the CDR3: TGTGCCAGCAGTTACTCCTGGGACAGGGTCGGGAACACCATATATTTT.

The rearrangement links TRBV27 to TRBJ2-5, with a weak D call TRBD2 (5 bases). This CDR3 has 13 residues. The V and J ends lost 8 bases and 5 bases respectively, with 15 bases between them. The germline V gene encodes CDR1 MNHEY and CDR2 SMNVEV (reference sequence). CDR3 region: CASGTGYGETQYF. In DNA form, the CDR3 reads TGTGCCAGCGGAACGGGGTACGGGGAGACCCAGTACTTC.

The genes are TRBV6-5 and TRBJ1-3; TRBD1 is a possible D gene (5 bases). This CDR3 comprises 15 residues. Trimming removed 6 bases from V and 3 bases from J, with 15 bases in between. Germline-derived CDR1 and CDR2 are MNHEY and SVGAGI. CDR3 sequence: CASRSGGLGGNTIYF. DNA of the CDR3: TGTGCCAGCAGGTCCGGGGGACTAGGTGGAAACACCATATATTTT.

V and J are TRBV19 and TRBJ2-1, with TRBD2 matching over 14 bases. In germline, CDR1 is LNHDA, CDR2 SQIVND (reference sequence). The trim removed 6 bases at V and 6 bases at J, leaving 4 bases unmatched. CDR3 length equals 15 residues. The CDR3 loop reads CASSPGTSGGNEQFF. The CDR3 DNA reads as TGTGCCAGTAGCCCCGGGACTAGCGGGGGCAATGAGCAGTTCTTC.

The chain carries TRBV28 and TRBJ2-7, with D possibly TRBD1 on 6 matching bases. V gave up 7 bases and J gave up 0 bases, with 19 bases separating them. Germline V gene sequence: CDR1 MDHEN, CDR2 SYDVKM. This CDR3 has 16 residues. For the CDR3, the DNA is TGTGCCAGCACTCGTGGGGGCGGGTCTAGCTCCTACGAGCAGTACTTC. This encodes CASTRGGGSSSYEQYF. The variable domain in full, completed from reference TRBV28 and TRBJ2-7, reads DVKVTQSSRYLVKRTGEKVFLECVQDMDHENMFWYRQDPGLGLRLIYFSYDVKMKEKGDIPEGYSVSREKKERFSLILESASTNQTSMYLCASTRGGGSSSYEQYFGPGTRLTVT.

The chain is built from TRBV27 and TRBJ2-3, with TRBD1 matching over 8 bases. There are 13 residues in the CDR3. J lost 7 bases, V lost 4 bases, and 4 bases had no gene match. Germline V gives CDR1 MNHEY, CDR2 SMNVEV (reference sequence). The CDR3 loop reads CASSSQGENTQYF. As DNA, the CDR3 is TGTGCCAGCAGTTCACAGGGGGAAAATACGCAGTATTTT.

The CDR3 loop is CASILGTPNTEAFF. The CDR3 nucleotides are TGTGCCAGCATCCTGGGGACACCGAACACTGAAGCTTTCTTT. V and J are TRBV28 and TRBJ1-1; D is possibly TRBD1 (6 bases). From germline, CDR1 is MDHEN and CDR2 SYDVKM. The CDR3 spans 14 residues. V lost 7 bases and J 1 base, leaving 13 bases between the germline ends.

This rearrangement joins TRBV5-5 to TRBJ2-7; maybe TRBD1 (5 bases). This CDR3 region has 15 residues. Germline V gene lookup returns CDR1 SGHKS and CDR2 YYEKEE (reference sequence). The V and J ends lost 1 base and 3 bases respectively, with 14 bases between them. The CDR3 loop reads CASSLSRGTGYEQYF. The CDR3 DNA is TGTGCCAGCAGCTTGAGTAGGGGAACGGGCTACGAGCAGTACTTC.

The rearrangement links TRBV13 to TRBJ2-7; D ambiguous. CDR3 length equals 12 residues. The V gene lost 0 bases and the J gene lost 3 bases, with 3 bases spanning the gap. Germline V lookup: CDR1 PRHDT, CDR2 FYEKMQ (reference sequence). CDR3 residues: CASSLGNYEQYF. CDR3 DNA: TGTGCCAGCAGCTTAGGCAACTACGAGCAGTACTTC.

This sequence joins TRBV5-1 and TRBJ1-4, with 7 bases lining up with TRBD1. Germline V gene lookup returns CDR1 SGHRS and CDR2 YFSETQ. This CDR3 contains 15 residues. V shed 3 bases and J 11 bases; nucleotides not matched to a gene: 13. CDR3 in amino acids: CASSSTGTESEKLFF. In DNA, the CDR3 is TGCGCCAGCAGCTCAACCGGGACAGAGTCTGAGAAACTGTTTTTT.

The V gene is TRBV28, the J gene TRBJ2-1, with 12 bases aligning to TRBD2. V shed 6 bases, J shed 11 bases, and the junction held 5 bases outside the gene matches. This CDR3 has 13 residues. Germline values: CDR1 MDHEN, CDR2 SYDVKM. DNA for the CDR3: TGTGCCAGCAGCATTGGACTAGCGGGAAAGCAGTTCTTC. Residues: CASSIGLAGKQFF.

The chain links TRBV18 to TRBJ2-5; 7 nucleotides line up with TRBD1. Per germline, CDR1 KGHSH and CDR2 LQKENI. There are 15 residues in the CDR3. The ends lost 0 bases at V and 2 bases at J; junction bases unmatched: 3. The CDR3 DNA is TGTGCCAGCTCACCACCGGGACAGCAGCAAGAGACCCAGTACTTC. Translation gives CASSPPGQQQETQYF.

The chain carries TRBV27 and TRBJ1-6; tentatively, D is TRBD1 (6 bases). CDR1 and CDR2 (germline): MNHEY, SMNVEV (reference sequence). The V end was cut by 5 bases, the J end by 0 bases, with 14 bases between. The CDR3 runs 17 residues. CDR3 residues: CASSPTATGSYNSPLHF. The CDR3, as DNA: TGTGCCAGCAGTCCAACCGCGACAGGCTCCTATAATTCACCCCTCCACTTT.

The chain couples TRBV5-4 to TRBJ2-5, with D possibly matching TRBD1 (5 bases). V was trimmed by 2 bases and J by 5 bases, leaving 10 bases between them. The germline V gene has CDR1 SGHNT and CDR2 YYREEE (reference sequence). The CDR3 extends over 13 amino acids. The CDR3 here is CASSFGQAETQYF. Written as DNA, the CDR3 is TGTGCCAGCAGCTTCGGACAAGCCGAGACCCAGTACTTC.

The CDR3 DNA follows: TGCGCCAGCAGCCAGAGGCCGGGACAGGGCTCGACGATCGGCTACAATGAGCAGTTCTTC. Its translation is CASSQRPGQGSTIGYNEQFF. The chain carries TRBV4-3 and TRBJ2-1; 9 bases agree with TRBD1. CDR1 LGHNA and CDR2 YSLEER come from the germline V gene. The CDR3 contains 20 residues. Germline trimming cut 3 bases from V and 3 bases from J; bases unmatched to any gene: 18.

The V call is TRBV10-2, the J call TRBJ1-5; D not certain. The CDR3 loop spans 12 amino acids. Trimming pared 3 bases from V and 7 bases from J, leaving 7 bases between. Per germline, CDR1 WSHSY and CDR2 SAAADI. The CDR3 spells CASSEALQPQHF. The CDR3 DNA is TGCGCCAGCAGTGAAGCCCTACAGCCCCAGCATTTT.

The sample holds one count of this clone. The chain has TRBV5-1 and TRBJ2-3; 9 nucleotides agree with TRBD2. The CDR3 length is 17 residues. The germline V gene has CDR1 SGHRS and CDR2 YFSETQ. Trimming at V came to 2 bases and at J to 0 bases, leaving 7 bases not matched to a gene. CDR3 sequence reads: CASSFSSTSGSTDTQYF. The CDR3 region has the DNA TGCGCCAGCAGCTTCTCCTCGACTAGCGGAAGCACAGATACGCAGTATTTT.

This clone was recorded only once. The genes are TRBV4-2 and TRBJ2-7; 7 nucleotides agree with TRBD2. The CDR3 contains 15 residues. The V and J ends lost 4 bases and 0 bases, in that order; junction bases with no gene match: 6. Germline V gene lookup returns CDR1 LGHNA and CDR2 YNFKEQ. The CDR3 coding sequence is TGTGCCAGCAGCCCTACCCGGGACTACTCCTACGAGCAGTACTTC. This sequence encodes CASSPTRDYSYEQYF.

This chain connects TRBV9 to TRBJ2-3, with D tentatively TRBD2 (6 bases). CDR1 is SGDLS and CDR2 is YYNGEE in the germline V gene. Trimming stripped 3 bases from V and 0 bases from J, with 11 bases between. The CDR3 spans 15 residues. The CDR3 DNA reads as TGTGCCAGCAGCGCCCTAGCGTTGAGCACAGATACGCAGTATTTT. It codes for CASSALALSTDTQYF.

The chain links TRBV28 to TRBJ2-2; TRBD2 matches 7 bases. Germline V gene sequence: CDR1 MDHEN, CDR2 SYDVKM. CDR3 length: 16 residues. The junction had 10 bases not matched to a gene; V was cut back by 2 bases and J by 7 bases. The CDR3: CASSLAGAGLGGELFF. CDR3 bases: TGTGCCAGCAGTTTAGCGGGAGCGGGTTTGGGCGGGGAGCTGTTTTTT.

The rearrangement joins TRBV6-4 to TRBJ2-7, with TRBD1 identical over 7 bases. The trim removed 6 bases at V and 0 bases at J, leaving 11 bases unmatched. This CDR3 has 16 amino acids. The germline V gene has CDR1 MRHNA and CDR2 SNTAGT. CDR3 DNA: TGTGCCAGCAGCCCCACCGGGACAGAAAGCTCCTACGAGCAGTACTTC. Translating gives CASSPTGTESSYEQYF.